The 27 T cell receptor beta chains below were found in one sample sequenced in a study of read filtering for tumor transcriptome and immune sequencing. The library was built from roughly 400 ng RNA with molecular barcoded adaptors for alpha/delta and beta/gamma chains. TCRdb called the reads again in MiXCR, with one record for every CDR3 protein. The data contain tens of thousands of distinct CDR3 sequences, about a fifth of them singletons. The sequenced material came from a population of CD138-negative cells sorted from bone marrow. The receptor set was obtained from a donor at least 40 years old with multiple myeloma.

In the case of this clonotype: A read error may account for a junction end that differs from germline. The chain has TRBV19 and TRBJ2-2, with D maybe TRBD1 (5 bases). Germline V CDR1 and CDR2: LNHDA, SQIVND (reference sequence). This CDR3 is built from 16 residues. CDR3 amino acids: CAGSIIAGPSTGELFF. DNA of the CDR3: TGTGCCGGTAGTATAATCGCAGGGCCGAGCACCGGGGAGCTGTTTTTT.

This clonotype was detected many times. The chain uses TRBV20-1 and TRBJ1-1; D unclear. CDR3 length equals 12 residues. CDR1 is DFQATT, CDR2 SNEGSKA, per germline (reference sequence). V gave up 3 bases and J gave up 7 bases, with 12 bases separating them. CDR3 DNA: TGCAGTGCTAGTGATTGGGGTGGTGAAGCTTTCTTT. As protein: CSASDWGGEAFF.

The rearrangement joins TRBV6-6 to TRBJ1-5; D call uncertain. Germline V gene sequence: CDR1 MNHNY, CDR2 SVGAGI (reference sequence). V lost 8 bases and J 4 bases, leaving 6 bases between the germline ends. This CDR3 spans 11 amino acids. The CDR3 reads CASGFNQPQHF. The CDR3 DNA reads TGTGCCAGCGGCTTTAATCAGCCCCAGCATTTT.

This clonotype was observed at least ten times. The CDR3: CASSLRGSVEYF. The CDR3 region has the DNA TGTGCCAGCAGTTTAAGGGGCTCCGTCGAGTACTTC. The rearrangement joins TRBV28 to TRBJ2-7; D perhaps matches TRBD1 (5 bases). Between the trimmed V and J ends, which lost 2 bases and 11 bases, there was a span of 13 bases. This CDR3 is 12 amino acids long. Germline-derived CDR1 and CDR2 are MDHEN and SYDVKM. The full variable domain, its missing parts supplied by reference TRBV28 and TRBJ2-7, is DVKVTQSSRYLVKRTGEKVFLECVQDMDHENMFWYRQDPGLGLRLIYFSYDVKMKEKGDIPEGYSVSREKKERFSLILESASTNQTSMYLCASSLRGSVEYFGPGTRLTVT.

Points on this clonotype: Without the conserved terminal phenylalanine or tryptophan, this CDR3 likely stems from a read error. The gene calls are TRBV18 and TRBJ2-5; D is ambiguous. CDR3 size: 11 residues. The germline V gene has CDR1 KGHSH and CDR2 LQKENI. V was clipped by 5 bases and J by 2 bases, with 3 bases between them. The CDR3 DNA reads as TGTGCCAGCTCATCGCAAGAGACCCAGTACTTA. Translating it yields CASSSQETQYL.

In the case of this clonotype: A much larger clone sits a single nucleotide away, making a read error possible. The V and J genes are TRBV11-2 and TRBJ1-2, with 10 bases aligning to TRBD1. The CDR3 is 14 residues long. Unmatched junction bases numbered 7, after V lost 6 bases and J lost 6 bases. Germline values: CDR1 SGHAT, CDR2 FQNNGV. CDR3 protein: CASSRGTGVDGYTF. In DNA form, the CDR3 reads TGTGCCAGCAGTCGTGGGACAGGGGTAGATGGCTACACCTTC. Full variable domain (rest looked up from reference TRBV11-2 and TRBJ1-2): EAGVAQSPRYKIIEKRQSVAFWCNPISGHATLYWYQQILGQGPKLLIQFQNNGVVDDSQLPKDRFSAERLKGVDSTLKIQPAKLEDSAVYLCASSRGTGVDGYTFGSGTRLTVV.

This clonotype occurred many times. This chain links TRBV20-1 with TRBJ2-1; 13 nucleotides match TRBD2. The ends lost 1 base at V and 4 bases at J; junction bases unmatched: 4. The CDR3 totals 16 residues. Per germline, CDR1 DFQATT and CDR2 SNEGSKA (reference sequence). CDR3 in amino acids: CSARGGTSGAYNEQFF. CDR3 nucleotides: TGCAGTGCTAGAGGAGGGACTAGCGGGGCTTACAATGAGCAGTTCTTC.

This clonotype has at least ten counts. A junction boundary mismatches the germline segment, possibly from a read error. The CDR3 loop reads CASSLDSNGYTF. CDR3 sequence (DNA): TGCGCCAGCAGTTTGGACAGCAATGGCTACACCTTC. The V call is TRBV5-1, the J call TRBJ1-2; tentative D call: TRBD1 (6 bases). This CDR3 is 12 amino acids long. Germline V gene lookup returns CDR1 SGHRS and CDR2 YFSETQ.

In this sample, this clonotype turned up many times. This chain links TRBV10-3 with TRBJ2-7; D is ambiguous. V lost 3 bases and J lost 7, with 13 bases in between. This CDR3 comprises 13 residues. Looked up from germline, CDR1 is ENHRY and CDR2 is SYGVKD. The CDR3 is CAISDPQLGEQYF. The CDR3 nucleotides are TGTGCCATCAGTGACCCGCAATTGGGGGAGCAGTACTTC.

This clonotype was observed at least ten times. This chain uses TRBV29-1 with TRBJ2-3; D uncertain. CDR3 length: 11 amino acids. V dropped 4 bases and J dropped 5 bases, with 7 bases sitting between them. The V gene's germline CDR1 is SQVTM and CDR2 ANQGSEA. DNA for the CDR3: TGCAGCGTTGGCAATAAAGATACGCAGTATTTT. This gives the protein CSVGNKDTQYF.

This clonotype was detected once. A much more abundant neighbour one base away suggests this may be a read error. V usage is TRBV6-5 and J usage is TRBJ2-3; TRBD2 agrees at 9 bases. Losses at the gene ends were 8 bases for V and 7 bases for J; bases not matched to a gene: 13. The germline V gene has CDR1 MNHEY and CDR2 SVGAGI. The CDR3 runs to 15 residues. DNA for the CDR3: TGTGCCAGCGGTCAAGCGGGAGGAAGCAGACATACGCAGTATTTT. Amino acids: CASGQAGGSRHTQYF.

This clonotype was seen repeatedly, ten times or more. V usage is TRBV20-1 and J usage is TRBJ2-1; 10 nucleotides align to TRBD1. Looked up from germline, CDR1 is DFQATT and CDR2 is SNEGSKA (reference sequence). Germline trimming cut 5 bases from V and 6 bases from J; bases unmatched to any gene: 7. CDR3 length: 14 residues. The CDR3 loop reads CSAWWTGGLNEQFF. CDR3 sequence (DNA): TGCAGTGCTTGGTGGACAGGGGGACTCAATGAGCAGTTCTTC.

This clonotype has a count of ten or more. The J gene is TRBJ2-5, the V gene TRBV5-4; 9 nucleotides agree with TRBD1. This CDR3 contains 14 residues. CDR1 is SGHNT and CDR2 is YYREEE in the germline V gene (reference sequence). The junction had 6 bases not matched to a gene; V was cut back by 4 bases and J by 5 bases. CDR3 loop: CASSLKTGGETQYF. In nucleotides, the CDR3 is TGTGCCAGCAGCCTCAAGACAGGGGGGGAGACCCAGTACTTC.

This clonotype was seen repeatedly, ten times or more. The rearrangement uses TRBV28 and TRBJ1-5; 8 bases align to TRBD1. Looked up from germline, CDR1 is MDHEN and CDR2 is SYDVKM. V dropped 7 bases and J dropped 2; count of bases not matched to a gene: 10. This CDR3 spans 16 amino acids. In nucleotides, the CDR3 is TGTGCCAGCACCCCGGGAAACAGGGGGGGCAATCAGCCCCAGCATTTT. It codes for CASTPGNRGGNQPQHF.

For this clonotype: This may be a read error: a much more frequent sequence differs by one nucleotide. The chain employs TRBV4-2 and TRBJ2-3; perhaps TRBD1 as D (5 bases). Germline assignment: CDR1 LGHNA and CDR2 YNFKEQ. This CDR3 is built from 13 residues. Trimming stripped 2 bases from V and 5 bases from J, with 8 bases between. The CDR3 region is CASSQRQGDTQYF. The DNA for the CDR3 is TGTGCCAGCAGCCAACGGCAGGGAGATACGCAGTATTTT.

The rearrangement links TRBV23-1 to TRBJ1-5; D is perhaps TRBD1 (5 bases). Being an ORF, TRBV23-1 has a function that is uncertain. This CDR3 spans 13 amino acids. With 7 bases removed from V and 5 bases from J, the gap between germline ends came to 12 bases. The CDR3, as DNA: TGCGCCAGCACCCAGGACATCGATCAGCCCCAGCATTTT. Translated: CASTQDIDQPQHF.

This clonotype was seen ten or more times. J is TRBJ1-4 and V is TRBV20-1; D remains ambiguous. CDR1 and CDR2 (germline): DFQATT, SNEGSKA (reference sequence). V was trimmed by 6 bases and J by 3 bases, leaving 17 bases between them. CDR3 size: 15 residues. The CDR3 spells CSAPNPTDPNEKLFF. Here the CDR3 DNA reads TGCAGTGCCCCAAATCCGACTGATCCTAATGAAAAACTGTTTTTT.

This clonotype was observed a handful of times. V and J are TRBV11-3 and TRBJ2-5; D perhaps matches TRBD2 (6 bases). CDR3 length: 13 amino acids. Germline values: CDR1 SGHNT, CDR2 YENEEA. Trimming removed 3 bases at V and 2 bases at J, with 7 bases between. CDR3 protein: CASSFGLQETQYF. The CDR3 DNA reads TGTGCCAGCAGCTTTGGACTACAAGAGACCCAGTACTTC.

This clonotype was found many times. The V call is TRBV28, the J call TRBJ2-3, with 7 positions matching TRBD2. This CDR3 region has 15 residues. Germline V gene data show CDR1 as MDHEN and CDR2 as SYDVKM. The J segment lost 2 bases and the V segment lost 2 bases, leaving 4 bases of the junction unmatched. CDR3 amino acids: CASSLRAGYTDTQYF. For the CDR3, the DNA is TGTGCCAGCAGTTTAAGAGCGGGGTACACAGATACGCAGTATTTT.

This clonotype was seen more than once but under ten times. The gene calls are TRBV5-1 and TRBJ2-5; D call uncertain. The V end lost 3 bases, the J end lost 5 bases, and 17 bases lay between the germline ends. Germline lookup yields CDR1 SGHRS and CDR2 YFSETQ. The length of the CDR3 is 15 residues. CDR3 residues: CASSSDRAYRETQYF. DNA of the CDR3: TGCGCCAGCAGCTCTGACCGGGCCTATAGGGAGACCCAGTACTTC.

This clonotype was recorded at least ten times. This rearrangement joins TRBV4-2 to TRBJ2-5, with 11 bases matching TRBD2. After removal of 1 base from V and 0 bases from J, the junction contained 4 bases not matched to a gene. This CDR3 spans 17 amino acids. In germline, CDR1 is LGHNA, CDR2 YNFKEQ. This CDR3 reads CASSQAGTSGNQETQYF. CDR3 bases: TGTGCCAGCAGCCAAGCCGGGACTAGCGGCAACCAAGAGACCCAGTACTTC.

In its sample, this clonotype was seen many times. The chain carries TRBV7-3 and TRBJ2-5, with D possibly TRBD2 on 5 matching bases. The CDR3 spans 17 residues. CDR1 SGHTA and CDR2 FQGTGA come from the germline V gene. The germline V and J ends were trimmed by 7 bases and 3 bases, with 24 bases remaining between them. CDR3 protein: CASNQKDPRLPKETQYF. The CDR3 coding sequence is TGTGCCAGCAACCAAAAGGATCCGAGACTACCGAAAGAGACCCAGTACTTC.

This clonotype was found many times. V gene TRBV7-2 combines with J gene TRBJ1-5, with D perhaps matching TRBD1 (5 bases). This CDR3 comprises 13 residues. Per germline, CDR1 SGHTA and CDR2 FQGNSA. V lost 4 bases and J lost 3, with 7 bases in between. Here the CDR3 DNA reads TGTGCCAGCAGCTCCAGGGTCAATCAGCCCCAGCATTTT. It yields the protein CASSSRVNQPQHF.

This clonotype was observed a handful of times. The chain couples TRBV7-3 to TRBJ1-1, with 9 bases matching TRBD1. Germline V lookup: CDR1 SGHTA, CDR2 FQGTGA. Losses at the gene ends were 6 bases for V and 5 bases for J; bases not matched to a gene: 7. The CDR3 contains 14 residues. Here the CDR3 reads CASRPTGGRTEAFF. CDR3 in DNA: TGTGCCAGCAGACCTACAGGGGGCCGAACTGAAGCTTTCTTT.

This clonotype was detected many times. For the CDR3, the DNA is TGCAGTGCTAGACATGCTAGCGGAATAGATACGCAGTATTTT. Protein sequence: CSARHASGIDTQYF. The chain links TRBV20-1 to TRBJ2-3, with 7 bases fitting TRBD2. V shed 2 bases and J 5 bases; nucleotides not matched to a gene: 7. The CDR3 length is 14 residues. The germline gives CDR1 DFQATT, CDR2 SNEGSKA (reference sequence).

This clonotype was detected many times. The chain joins TRBV4-2 to TRBJ2-2, with D tentatively TRBD1 or TRBD2 (5 bases each). This CDR3 is 16 amino acids long. V was clipped by 4 bases and J by 5 bases, with 17 bases between them. The germline V gene encodes CDR1 LGHNA and CDR2 YNFKEQ. CDR3 bases: TGTGCCAGCAGCCTTACCGGGGCAGGTCGGACCGGGGAGCTGTTTTTT. This translates into CASSLTGAGRTGELFF.

There are many counts of this clonotype. CDR3 in DNA: TGTGCCAGCACCTCGGGGGGAGCCCCCTACGAGCAGTACTTC. Translated: CASTSGGAPYEQYF. The J gene is TRBJ2-7, the V gene TRBV28, with 7 nucleotides matching TRBD2. CDR1 is MDHEN, CDR2 SYDVKM, per germline. The CDR3 is made up of 14 amino acids. V lost 7 bases, J lost 2 bases, and 8 bases stayed unmatched.